This is a list of T cell receptor beta chains from one sample in a study of blood T cell repertoires in COVID-19. Assay: immunoSEQ multiplex PCR; the TCRdb copy retains only in-frame clones and omits some. The data show 170,000 or so clones, around 85% seen once. What was sequenced was peripheral blood. The receptor source for this set is a man over 45 with active or convalescent COVID-19. CDR3s include the opening cysteine and the closing phenylalanine or tryptophan. The order of the fields is J gene, clone size, D gene, V gene, CDR3 length, CDR3 protein. A D gene is named only where the DNA matches it firmly. The size entry is marked missing in some rows and otherwise reads once, few, many or a size class.

J: TRBJ1-5; size: .; D: TRBD1; V: TRBV6-7; length: 15; CDR3: CASSLAWTGCQPQHF
J: TRBJ1-4; size: once; D: TRBD1; V: TRBV9; length: 14; CDR3: CASSPRDRDEKLFF
J: TRBJ2-7; size: .; D: .; V: TRBV5-4; length: 12; CDR3: CASSSDSYEQYF
J: TRBJ2-7; size: .; D: TRBD2; V: TRBV15; length: 14; CDR3: CATSRALAGYEQYF
J: TRBJ1-2; size: .; D: TRBD1; V: TRBV6-5; length: 15; CDR3: CASSPPGQGNYGYTF
J: TRBJ1-2; size: .; D: .; V: TRBV28; length: 14; CDR3: CASSFPQFTYGYTF
J: TRBJ1-1; size: .; D: TRBD1; V: TRBV19; length: 14; CDR3: CASSISRGLSQAFF
J: TRBJ1-2; size: .; D: TRBD1; V: TRBV11-2; length: 13; CDR3: CASSVDRGYGYTF
J: TRBJ1-3; size: .; D: .; V: TRBV29-1; length: 13; CDR3: CSVGGLPGNTIYF
J: TRBJ2-7; size: .; D: .; V: TRBV6-1; length: 14; CDR3: CASSDGGGSYEQYF
J: TRBJ1-4; size: .; D: .; V: TRBV6-6; length: 12; CDR3: CASRGTNEKLFF
J: TRBJ1-1; size: .; D: .; V: TRBV6-6; length: 15; CDR3: CASSYLGGVNTEAFF
J: TRBJ1-2; size: .; D: .; V: TRBV28; length: 12; CDR3: CASSLWTDGYTF
J: TRBJ2-1; size: .; D: TRBD1; V: TRBV6-2/TRBV6-3; length: 15; CDR3: CASSYPTGGANEQFF
J: TRBJ1-4; size: .; D: TRBD1; V: TRBV29-1; length: 14; CDR3: CSVEETGATEKLFF
J: TRBJ2-7; size: once; D: TRBD1; V: TRBV9; length: 15; CDR3: CASSLDVQGNYEQYF
J: TRBJ2-7; size: .; D: .; V: TRBV12-2; length: 17; CDR3: CASRFRQAGGENYEQYF
J: TRBJ1-1; size: few; D: TRBD1; V: TRBV11-2; length: 16; CDR3: CASSPRTGGMNTEAFF
J: TRBJ2-3; size: .; D: TRBD1; V: TRBV4-2; length: 16; CDR3: CASSLRPGTGGDTQYF
J: TRBJ1-1; size: .; D: .; V: TRBV18; length: 13; CDR3: CASSPRENTEAFF
J: TRBJ1-1; size: once; D: .; V: TRBV24-1; length: 12; CDR3: CATRAGGTEAFF
J: TRBJ2-1; size: .; D: TRBD1; V: TRBV7-9; length: 17; CDR3: CASSFPVTGPPVNEQFF
J: TRBJ2-3; size: .; D: .; V: TRBV4-2; length: 16; CDR3: CASSQGGPSLTDTQYF
J: TRBJ2-3; size: .; D: .; V: TRBV3-1/TRBV3-2; length: 13; CDR3: CASSPRGADTQYF
J: TRBJ2-6; size: .; D: .; V: TRBV4-3; length: 18; CDR3: CASSQERTRLSGANVLTF
J: TRBJ1-1; size: few; D: .; V: TRBV12-3/TRBV12-4; length: 13; CDR3: CASSLVVNTEAFF
J: TRBJ2-1; size: .; D: .; V: TRBV27; length: 16; CDR3: CASSRTRGSPYNEQFF
J: TRBJ1-6; size: .; D: .; V: TRBV4-2; length: 12; CDR3: CASSQADSPLHF
J: TRBJ2-7; size: .; D: .; V: TRBV15; length: 12; CDR3: CATSSTGNEQYF
J: TRBJ1-3; size: .; D: .; V: TRBV11-2; length: 15; CDR3: CASSLSGESGNTIYF
J: TRBJ1-2; size: .; D: .; V: TRBV5-4; length: 13; CDR3: CASSLARGDGYTF
J: TRBJ2-2; size: once; D: .; V: TRBV7-9; length: 13; CDR3: CASSLLQYGELFF
J: TRBJ1-2; size: .; D: .; V: TRBV7-2; length: 16; CDR3: CASSPASYRENYGYTF
J: TRBJ1-1; size: many; D: .; V: TRBV19; length: 12; CDR3: CASSPSNTEAFF
J: TRBJ1-2; size: .; D: .; V: TRBV28; length: 12; CDR3: CASSLSDYGYTF
J: TRBJ2-1; size: once; D: TRBD2; V: TRBV27; length: 13; CDR3: CASSMYSGYEQFF
J: TRBJ1-5; size: .; D: .; V: TRBV27; length: 15; CDR3: CASSPGTFSNQPQHF
J: TRBJ1-2; size: .; D: .; V: TRBV29-1; length: 14; CDR3: CSVEDGQGFNGYTF
J: TRBJ2-7; size: .; D: TRBD1; V: TRBV20-1; length: 14; CDR3: CSASGDRGLREQYF
J: TRBJ2-1; size: .; D: TRBD2; V: TRBV28; length: 16; CDR3: CASSPTSGGLYNEQFF
J: TRBJ1-1; size: few; D: .; V: TRBV10-1; length: 10; CDR3: CASQLAEAFF